The 29 T cell receptor beta chains given below trace back to one sample, sequenced in a study of shared clonotypes between healthy human individuals. Profiled with immunoSEQ multiplex PCR; TCRdb holds only in-frame clones, not every one. The sample yields more than 2 million clones, roughly 94% seen once. Terminally differentiated effector memory CD45RA+ cells were excluded from the naive CD8 cells, which were CD45RO-negative and positively selected for CCR7. Sequencing used naive CD8+ T cells sorted from blood. Source of these receptors: a man aged 18 to 30 in good health.

This clone occurred once. The V call is TRBV5-1, the J call TRBJ2-3; tentatively, D is TRBD2 (6 bases). The V gene's germline CDR1 is SGHRS and CDR2 YFSETQ. The germline V and J ends were trimmed by 10 bases and 2 bases, with 23 bases remaining between them. The CDR3 contains 16 residues. CDR3 DNA sequence: TGCGCCGAGACCTCTGGCCTAGCGAGTTACACAGATACGCAGTATTTT. Encoded protein: CAETSGLASYTDTQYF.

The chain is built from TRBV6-5 and TRBJ2-7; tentatively, D is TRBD1 (6 bases). The CDR3 spans 14 residues. V lost 5 bases to trimming and J lost 0 bases, with 11 bases between them. Germline V gene sequence: CDR1 MNHEY, CDR2 SVGAGI. This CDR3 reads CASSNTGNSYEQYF. The CDR3 DNA reads TGTGCCAGCAGTAATACAGGGAACTCCTACGAGCAGTACTTC.

The sample holds one count of this clone. The chain is built from TRBV21-1 and TRBJ2-7; whether TRBD2, the table's D call, matches the DNA was not checked. TRBV21-1 corresponds to a pseudogene. The CDR3 extends over 17 amino acids. The CDR3 DNA follows: TGTGCCAGCAGCAAAGCCGGTATCGGCGGGAGGGAAAACGAGCAGTACTTC. As protein: CASSKAGIGGRENEQYF.

This rearrangement joins TRBV13 to TRBJ1-1; no clear D. The germline CDR1 and CDR2 sequences are PRHDT and FYEKMQ (reference sequence). Trimming took off 5 bases at V and 3 bases at J, with 7 bases between the two ends. This CDR3 has 12 residues. The CDR3 nucleotides are TGTGCCAGCAGCCTCCTGCACACTGAAGCTTTCTTT. It is translated as CASSLLHTEAFF.

Notes on this clone: Other DNA sequences within the sample encode an identical CDR3. The V and J genes are TRBV29-1 and TRBJ2-1; D perhaps matches TRBD2 (6 bases). The ends were cut back, 2 bases at V and 0 bases at J, with 8 bases in the middle. The germline V gene has CDR1 SQVTM and CDR2 ANQGSEA. The CDR3 totals 14 residues. Here the CDR3 reads CSVELGSSYNEQFF. In nucleotides, the CDR3 is TGCAGCGTTGAACTCGGGAGCTCCTACAATGAGCAGTTCTTC.

The chain joins TRBV27 to TRBJ2-7; 9 bases line up with TRBD2. With V trimmed by 5 bases and J by 2 bases, 13 bases remained unmatched. This CDR3 is 17 amino acids long. Germline V gene data show CDR1 as MNHEY and CDR2 as SMNVEV (reference sequence). In nucleotides, the CDR3 is TGTGCCAGCAGTCTCACGGGGATAGCGGGAGACCCCTACGAGCAGTACTTC. Amino acids: CASSLTGIAGDPYEQYF.

The chain links TRBV7-8 to TRBJ1-2; possible D gene TRBD1, 6 bases. The V end lost 4 bases, the J end lost 7 bases, and 16 bases lay between the germline ends. The germline V gene has CDR1 SGHVS and CDR2 FQNEAQ. This CDR3 is 14 amino acids long. The DNA of the CDR3 is TGTGCCAGCAGCTGGGAGACAGGTCTCTCTGGCTACACCTTC. Protein: CASSWETGLSGYTF.

A note on this clone: The identical CDR3 is also encoded by other nucleotide sequences in the sample. This rearrangement joins TRBV7-2 to TRBJ1-1; D gene unclear. The germline V gene has CDR1 SGHTA and CDR2 FQGNSA. V was clipped by 1 base and J by 1 base, with 4 bases between them. The CDR3 loop spans 13 amino acids. The chain's CDR3 is CASSLVPNTEAFF. The CDR3 region has the DNA TGTGCCAGCAGCTTAGTCCCGAACACTGAAGCTTTCTTT. The full variable domain, its missing parts supplied by reference TRBV7-2 and TRBJ1-1, is GAGVSQSPSNKVTEKGKDVELRCDPISGHTALYWYRQSLGQGLEFLIYFQGNSAPDKSGLPSDRFSAERTGGSVSTLTIQRTQQEDSAVYLCASSLVPNTEAFFGQGTRLTVV.

The chain couples TRBV11-2 to TRBJ2-7, with 10 nucleotides matching TRBD2. Unmatched junction bases numbered 13, after V lost 5 bases and J lost 6 bases. This CDR3 is 16 amino acids long. Germline V gene sequence: CDR1 SGHAT, CDR2 FQNNGV. The CDR3: CASSPPGSGRAREQYF. DNA of the CDR3: TGTGCCAGCAGCCCGCCTGGCAGCGGGAGGGCCCGCGAGCAGTACTTC.

This chain links TRBV28 with TRBJ2-7, with TRBD1 as a possible D gene (6 bases). Per the germline V gene, CDR1 is MDHEN and CDR2 is SYDVKM. Trimming removed 4 bases at V and 2 bases at J, with 12 bases between. CDR3 size: 14 residues. The CDR3: CASSWVDSAYEQYF. The CDR3 region has the DNA TGTGCCAGCAGTTGGGTGGACAGCGCCTACGAGCAGTACTTC.

This chain connects TRBV2 to TRBJ2-2; possibly TRBD2 for D (5 bases). Trimming took off 3 bases at V and 0 bases at J, with 14 bases between the two ends. Germline values: CDR1 SNHLY, CDR2 FYNNEI. This CDR3 spans 17 amino acids. CDR3: CASSDSRGGANTGELFF. The DNA of the CDR3 is TGTGCCAGCAGTGATTCTCGAGGAGGAGCGAACACCGGGGAGCTGTTTTTT.

The chain carries TRBV25-1 and TRBJ2-5, with D uncertain. CDR1 and CDR2 (germline): MGHDK, SYGVNS. Trimming removed 6 bases at V and 0 bases at J, with 17 bases between. The CDR3 has 16 residues. The CDR3: CASSEFTGLNQETQYF. The CDR3 nucleotides read TGTGCCAGCAGCGAGTTTACGGGTCTTAACCAAGAGACCCAGTACTTC.

This clone appeared a single time. This chain connects TRBV9 to TRBJ1-6, with a possible D match to TRBD1 (5 bases). CDR1 is SGDLS, CDR2 YYNGEE, per germline. CDR3 size: 15 residues. Trimming removed 0 bases from V and 8 bases from J, with 12 bases in between. Here the CDR3 DNA reads TGTGCCAGCAGCGTAGGGGACGGTGGGGATTCACCCCTCCACTTT. It encodes CASSVGDGGDSPLHF.

The chain joins TRBV10-2 to TRBJ2-5; D assignment may be TRBD1 or TRBD2 (6 bases each). CDR3 length: 16 amino acids. Germline V gene sequence: CDR1 WSHSY, CDR2 SAAADI. V lost 3 bases and J lost 2, with 16 bases in between. In DNA, the CDR3 is TGCGCCAGCAGTGATCGGTGGGGGGCGTTACAAGAGACCCAGTACTTC. Its protein product is CASSDRWGALQETQYF.

This chain links TRBV7-9 with TRBJ2-5; no clear D. CDR1 is SEHNR, CDR2 FQNEAQ, per germline (reference sequence). Trimming removed 1 base from V and 4 bases from J, with 7 bases in between. This CDR3 is built from 13 residues. DNA of the CDR3: TGTGCCAGCAGCTTAGATGCAGGAGAGACCCAGTACTTC. Its protein is CASSLDAGETQYF. Full variable domain (rest looked up from reference TRBV7-9 and TRBJ2-5): DTGVSQNPRHKITKRGQNVTFRCDPISEHNRLYWYRQTLGQGPEFLTYFQNEAQLEKSRLLSDRFSAERPKGSFSTLEIQRTEQGDSAMYLCASSLDAGETQYFGPGTRLLVL.

The V and J genes are TRBV27 and TRBJ2-2; D could derive from TRBD1 or TRBD2 (6 bases each). The germline V and J ends were trimmed by 7 bases and 6 bases, with 15 bases remaining between them. The CDR3 covers 14 residues. Germline V gene lookup returns CDR1 MNHEY and CDR2 SMNVEV (reference sequence). The CDR3 DNA reads TGTGCCAGCACCCCGTGGGGGGCGGCCGGGGAGCTGTTTTTT. Translated, it gives CASTPWGAAGELFF.

V and J are TRBV7-9 and TRBJ2-5, with D perhaps matching TRBD1 (6 bases). Deletions cut 5 bases from V and 2 bases from J, with 12 bases between. This CDR3 is 14 amino acids long. The germline CDR1 and CDR2 sequences are SEHNR and FQNEAQ (reference sequence). This CDR3 is CASSGHRVQETQYF. Here the CDR3 DNA reads TGTGCCAGCAGCGGCCACAGGGTACAAGAGACCCAGTACTTC.

The chain employs TRBV5-6 and TRBJ2-1; maybe TRBD1 (8 bases). The CDR3 length is 12 residues. CDR1 and CDR2 (germline): SGHDT, YYEEEE. Between the trimmed V and J ends, which lost 5 bases and 14 bases, there was a span of 17 bases. The CDR3 spells CASSLQQGGKFF. In DNA form, the CDR3 reads TGTGCCAGCAGTTTACAACAGGGGGGGAAGTTCTTC.

A remark on this clone: Other DNA sequences from this sample encode an identical CDR3 as well. The V gene is TRBV27, the J gene TRBJ2-5, with D possibly being TRBD1 (5 bases). Germline CDR1 reads MNHEY; CDR2 reads SMNVEV (reference sequence). V lost 1 base, J lost 4 bases, and 10 bases lay in between. The CDR3 totals 14 residues. This chain's CDR3 is CASSLLGAGETQYF. The CDR3 DNA follows: TGTGCCAGCAGTTTATTAGGGGCCGGAGAGACCCAGTACTTC.

In regard to this clone: Other nucleotide sequences in the sample specify the same CDR3. The J gene is TRBJ1-1, the V gene TRBV28; D is unclear. The CDR3 consists of 13 residues. V dropped 4 bases and J dropped 1 base, with 7 bases sitting between them. Germline V CDR1 and CDR2: MDHEN, SYDVKM. The CDR3 here is CASSWTENTEAFF. The CDR3 bases are TGTGCCAGCAGTTGGACGGAGAACACTGAAGCTTTCTTT.

This chain links TRBV2 with TRBJ2-3, with 11 bases aligning to TRBD2. V gave up 3 bases and J gave up 2 bases; unmatched junction bases: 4. Germline assignment: CDR1 SNHLY and CDR2 FYNNEI. The CDR3 runs to 16 residues. CDR3 residues: CASSDPSGGLTDTQYF. CDR3 DNA: TGTGCCAGCAGTGACCCTAGCGGGGGGCTCACAGATACGCAGTATTTT.

The CDR3 protein is CASSDRDTEAFF. The CDR3 bases are TGTGCCAGCAGCGACAGAGACACTGAAGCTTTCTTT. The chain has TRBV27 and TRBJ1-1, with a weak D call TRBD1 (5 bases). With 6 bases removed from V and 3 bases from J, the gap between germline ends came to 8 bases. Germline assignment: CDR1 MNHEY and CDR2 SMNVEV (reference sequence). The CDR3 length is 12 residues.

The chain joins TRBV11-2 to TRBJ2-1, with 13 nucleotides matching TRBD2. J lost 0 bases, V lost 3 bases, and 5 bases had no gene match. The CDR3 spans 18 residues. Germline V gene sequence: CDR1 SGHAT, CDR2 FQNNGV. The CDR3 DNA is TGTGCCAGCAGCTTGGGAAGGACTAGCGGGAGCTCCTACAATGAGCAGTTCTTC. Protein: CASSLGRTSGSSYNEQFF.

This clone showed up just once. Different DNA sequences within this sample yield the same CDR3. This chain links TRBV7-2 with TRBJ2-7; 10 positions match TRBD1. The V gene end was trimmed by 1 base and the J gene end by 4 bases; junction bases not matched to a gene: 4. Germline CDR1 SGHTA, CDR2 FQGNSA. The CDR3 extends over 15 amino acids. The CDR3 is CASSLGTGGLYEQYF. The CDR3 coding sequence is TGTGCCAGCAGCTTAGGGACAGGGGGTCTATACGAGCAGTACTTC.

This sequence joins TRBV19 and TRBJ2-7; D tentatively fits TRBD1 or TRBD2 (5 bases each). Trimming cost V 6 bases and J 4 bases, with 13 bases left between them. The CDR3 spans 13 residues. The germline gives CDR1 LNHDA, CDR2 SQIVND (reference sequence). CDR3 sequence reads: CASRARGLYEQYF. CDR3 in DNA: TGTGCCAGTAGAGCGAGGGGATTATACGAGCAGTACTTC.

V is TRBV6-5 and J is TRBJ1-4, with TRBD1 matching over 9 bases. In germline, CDR1 is MNHEY, CDR2 SVGAGI. The CDR3 has 13 residues. Losses at the gene ends were 6 bases for V and 8 bases for J; bases not matched to a gene: 4. This chain's CDR3 is CASSGQGPEKLFF. For the CDR3, the DNA is TGTGCCAGCAGCGGACAGGGGCCGGAAAAACTGTTTTTT.

J is TRBJ2-7 and V is TRBV30; tentative D call: TRBD1 (6 bases). Trimming took 3 bases from V and 6 from J, leaving 18 bases between them. The germline V gene has CDR1 GTSNPN and CDR2 SVGIG (reference sequence). The CDR3 extends over 14 amino acids. CDR3 coding DNA: TGTGCCTGGAGCGCAGGGGCCTCCCTGGGCGAGCAGTACTTC. Translation: CAWSAGASLGEQYF.

The rearrangement joins TRBV5-6 to TRBJ2-5; D perhaps matches TRBD1 (5 bases). This CDR3 has 13 residues. V lost 2 bases and J 7 bases, leaving 12 bases between the germline ends. CDR1 and CDR2 (germline): SGHDT, YYEEEE. DNA for the CDR3: TGTGCCAGCAGCTTCGTGGGGCTGGGGACCCAGTACTTC. Residues: CASSFVGLGTQYF. Using reference TRBV5-6 and TRBJ2-5 for the parts outside the CDR3, the full variable domain is DAGVTQSPTHLIKTRGQQVTLRCSPKSGHDTVSWYQQALGQGPQFIFQYYEEEERQRGNFPDRFSGHQFPNYSSELNVNALLLGDSALYLCASSFVGLGTQYFGPGTRLLVL.

This chain links TRBV5-8 with TRBJ1-4; D unresolved. Germline CDR1 SGHTS, CDR2 YDEGEE. The CDR3 totals 16 residues. V was trimmed by 4 bases and J by 0 bases, leaving 13 bases between them. This CDR3 is CASSGRAGATNEKLFF. CDR3 coding DNA: TGTGCCAGCAGCGGGAGAGCTGGGGCAACTAATGAAAAACTGTTTTTT.